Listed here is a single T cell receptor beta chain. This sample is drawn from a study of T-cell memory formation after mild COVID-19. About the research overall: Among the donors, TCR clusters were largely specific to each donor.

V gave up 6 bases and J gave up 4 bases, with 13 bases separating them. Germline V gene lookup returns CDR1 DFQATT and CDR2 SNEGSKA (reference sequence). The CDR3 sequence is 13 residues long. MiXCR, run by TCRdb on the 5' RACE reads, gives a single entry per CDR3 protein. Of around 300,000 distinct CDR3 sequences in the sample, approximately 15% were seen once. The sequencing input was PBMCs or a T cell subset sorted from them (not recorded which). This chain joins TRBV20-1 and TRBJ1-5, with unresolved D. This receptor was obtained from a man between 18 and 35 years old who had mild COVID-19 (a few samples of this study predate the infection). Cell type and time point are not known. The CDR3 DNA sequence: TGCAGTGCGGACGCACGGGGTAATCAGCCCCAGCATTTT. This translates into CSADARGNQPQHF.